One sample yielded the 8 T cell receptor beta chains listed below, sequenced in a study of CD8+CD57+ T cells in acquired aplastic anemia. Researchers used genomic DNA as the template to profile TCR beta VDJ and CDR3. TCRdb processed the reads anew with MiXCR; each CDR3 protein has one entry. Of approximately 470,000 distinct CDR3 sequences in the sample, approximately 33% were seen once. Sequencing was done on patients that had shown CD8+CD57+ cell expansion by flow cytometry. Sequencing was carried out using sorted CD4+, CD8+, or CD8+CD57+ T cells (not recorded which) from PBMCs. The receptor source for this set is a human donor with aplastic anemia.

The chain combines TRBV19 with TRBJ2-2; D uncertain. Germline V CDR1 and CDR2: LNHDA, SQIVND (reference sequence). The CDR3 spans 12 residues. Trimming took off 2 bases at V and 6 bases at J, with 4 bases between the two ends. The CDR3 coding sequence is TGTGCCAGTAGTATATACTCCGGGGAGCTGTTTTTT. Translated: CASSIYSGELFF.

Concerning this clonotype itself: This may be a read error: a much more frequent sequence differs by one nucleotide. The rearrangement joins TRBV20-1 to TRBJ2-7; TRBD2 matches at 7 bases. This CDR3 contains 15 residues. Germline V gene data show CDR1 as DFQATT and CDR2 as SNEGSKA (reference sequence). J lost 2 bases, V lost 6 bases, and 13 bases had no gene match. Here the CDR3 reads CSARHGASGTYEQYF. The CDR3 nucleotides are TGCAGTGCCCGCCATGGGGCTAGCGGAACCTACGAGCAGTACTTC.

This clonotype was observed a few times. This may arise from a read error, as a much more abundant clone is one base away. This rearrangement joins TRBV29-1 to TRBJ2-5; 10 nucleotides align to TRBD1. Per the germline V gene, CDR1 is SQVTM and CDR2 is ANQGSEA. CDR3 size: 13 residues. J was trimmed by 1 base and V by 6 bases; bases with no gene match: 2. CDR3 nucleotides: TGCAGCGTGGACAGGGGGACCCAAGAGACCCAGTACTTC. This codes for CSVDRGTQETQYF.

Turning to this clonotype: A single base separates this from a much larger clone, so it may be a read error. The rearrangement uses TRBV12-3 or TRBV12-4 and TRBJ2-3, with D possibly being TRBD1 (6 bases). The CDR3 is 14 residues long. Trimming left V 6 bases short and J 6 bases short, with 16 bases between. The CDR3 DNA reads as TGTGCCAGCAGACAAAGAGCAGGGGAGGATACGCAGTATTTT. This gives the protein CASRQRAGEDTQYF.

The rearrangement uses TRBV20-1 and TRBJ2-1; TRBD2 matches 8 bases. Per germline, CDR1 DFQATT and CDR2 SNEGSKA (reference sequence). The CDR3 totals 15 residues. V shed 3 bases and J 9 bases; nucleotides not matched to a gene: 13. Here the CDR3 reads CSASGSSGALGEQFF. The CDR3 DNA reads as TGCAGTGCTAGTGGTAGTAGCGGGGCCCTCGGTGAGCAGTTCTTC.

The table lists this clonotype with many counts. V usage is TRBV19 and J usage is TRBJ2-7; TRBD1 matches at 8 bases. With 4 bases clipped from V and 4 bases from J, the junction kept 9 bases outside the gene matches. This CDR3 has 15 amino acids. Germline V CDR1 and CDR2: LNHDA, SQIVND (reference sequence). The DNA for the CDR3 is TGTGCCAGTAGTAATCCGGGACAGGACCAATACGAGCAGTACTTC. Its translation is CASSNPGQDQYEQYF. Based on the CDR3 plus reference TRBV19 and TRBJ2-7, the full variable domain is DGGITQSPKYLFRKEGQNVTLSCEQNLNHDAMYWYRQDPGQGLRLIYYSQIVNDFQKGDIAEGYSVSREKKESFPLTVTSAQKNPTAFYLCASSNPGQDQYEQYFGPGTRLTVT.

The chain recombines TRBV29-1 with TRBJ2-3; 12 bases are a match to TRBD1. There are 14 residues in the CDR3. Germline assignment: CDR1 SQVTM and CDR2 ANQGSEA. The V and J ends lost 6 bases and 4 bases, in that order; junction bases with no gene match: 5. This chain's CDR3 is CSVDGTGGADTQYF. The CDR3 coding sequence is TGCAGCGTGGATGGGACAGGGGGCGCAGATACGCAGTATTTT.

The chain combines TRBV5-1 with TRBJ2-3; D might be TRBD1 or TRBD2, each matching 5 bases. V lost 5 bases and J lost 4, with 14 bases in between. The CDR3 runs 14 residues. CDR1 and CDR2 (germline): SGHRS, YFSETQ. The CDR3 spells CASSWDGVSDTQYF. Written as DNA, the CDR3 is TGCGCCAGCAGTTGGGACGGGGTTTCAGATACGCAGTATTTT.